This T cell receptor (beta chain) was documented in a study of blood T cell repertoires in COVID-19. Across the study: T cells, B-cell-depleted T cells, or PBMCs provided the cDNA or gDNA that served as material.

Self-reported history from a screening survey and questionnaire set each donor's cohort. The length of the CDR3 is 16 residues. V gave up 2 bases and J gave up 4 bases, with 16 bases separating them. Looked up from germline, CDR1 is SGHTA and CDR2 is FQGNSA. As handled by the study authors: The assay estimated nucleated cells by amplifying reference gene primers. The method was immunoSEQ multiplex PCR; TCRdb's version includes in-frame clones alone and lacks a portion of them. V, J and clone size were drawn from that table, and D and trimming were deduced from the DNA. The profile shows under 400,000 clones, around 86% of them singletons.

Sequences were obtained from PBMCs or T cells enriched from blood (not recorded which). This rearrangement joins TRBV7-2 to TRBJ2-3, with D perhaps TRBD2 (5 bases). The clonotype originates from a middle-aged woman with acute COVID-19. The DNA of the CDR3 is TGTGCCAGCAGCTTAACCCACGGGGTACGGGCAGATACGCAGTATTTT. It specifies CASSLTHGVRADTQYF.